The sequence of this TCR beta chain was determined in a study of T cell repertoires in cytomegalovirus infection. At the level of the study: CMV infection plus the matching HLA type was flagged by public TCR beta signatures. General study findings and limits: In two of eight donors, the top clonotype was HLA-C-restricted CMV-specific. Adding up the frequency of public TCR beta families identified people who carried CMV plus the relevant HLA.

V shed 9 bases and J shed 5 bases, with 13 bases lying between them. This CDR3 is built from 13 residues. Germline CDR1 reads KGHDR; CDR2 reads SFDVKD. Remarks on this clonotype: Its specificity is unknown.

TCRdb re-called the reads with MiXCR, one entry per CDR3 protein. Here the sample spans roughly 280,000 distinct CDR3 sequences, approximately 8.3% being singletons. This TCR came from a human donor in good health (CMV status not recorded). Some clones in this sample may be carry-over from other donors' samples. Sequenced sample: PBMCs. The gene calls are TRBV24-1 and TRBJ2-1; D may be TRBD1 or TRBD2 (6 bases each). This CDR3 reads CATGGPINNEQFF. DNA of the CDR3: TGTGCCACCGGGGGGCCCATCAACAATGAGCAGTTCTTC.